The T cell receptor (beta chain) described here comes from a study of blood T cell repertoires in COVID-19. Study-wide context: Donors in the United States, Italy and Spain gave samples during acute or convalescent COVID-19. T cells, B-cell-depleted T cells, or PBMCs provided the cDNA or gDNA that served as material.

With 5 bases clipped from V and 7 bases from J, the junction kept 12 bases outside the gene matches. Germline V gene sequence: CDR1 MNHEY, CDR2 SMNVEV (reference sequence). The CDR3 spans 16 residues. Original handling: Reference gene primers were amplified, and this amplification served to estimate nucleated cell counts. Using immunoSEQ multiplex PCR, the repertoire was profiled, and TCRdb retains in-frame clones only, with some absent. D and trimming come from the DNA, and the V and J calls and clone size come from that table. The sample consists of about 190,000 clones, just under 85% of them appearing once.

The sequenced sample consisted of peripheral blood. The chain links TRBV27 to TRBJ2-1; 9 bases match TRBD2. The source of this sequence is a woman in her 70s with active or convalescent COVID-19. CDR3 bases: TGTGCCAGCAGTGGCGCCTTAGCGGGGGTGATGAATGAGCAGTTCTTC. It is translated as CASSGALAGVMNEQFF.